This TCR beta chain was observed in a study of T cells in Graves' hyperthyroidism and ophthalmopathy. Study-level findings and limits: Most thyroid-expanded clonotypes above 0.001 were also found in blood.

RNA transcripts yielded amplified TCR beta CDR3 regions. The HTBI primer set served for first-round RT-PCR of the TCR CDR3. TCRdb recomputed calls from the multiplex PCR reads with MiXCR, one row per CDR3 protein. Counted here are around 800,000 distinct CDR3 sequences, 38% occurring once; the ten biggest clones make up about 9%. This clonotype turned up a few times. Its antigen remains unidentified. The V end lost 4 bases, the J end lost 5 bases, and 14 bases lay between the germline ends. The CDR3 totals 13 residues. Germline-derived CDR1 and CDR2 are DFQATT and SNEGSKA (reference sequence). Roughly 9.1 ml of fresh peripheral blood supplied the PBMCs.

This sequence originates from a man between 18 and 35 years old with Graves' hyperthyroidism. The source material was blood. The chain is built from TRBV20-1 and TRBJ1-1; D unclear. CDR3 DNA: TGCAGTGCTATAGGACTAACACAAACTGAAGCTTTCTTT. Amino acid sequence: CSAIGLTQTEAFF.